The source of this T cell receptor (beta chain) is a study of OX40 agonist ivuxolimab in advanced cancers. Whole-study context: Subjects had a mean age of roughly 60 years, with a range of about 23 to 85; more than 75% were male. The eligibility criteria allowed prior anti-PD-1, anti-PD-L1 or anti-CTLA-4 therapy, and around 40% had some. Study-level results: Both blood CD4+ and CD8+ T cells showed clonal growth by week 6 at 0.1 to 3.0 mg/kg. Part of the nonresponder group also had normalized T-cell clonal expansion that was low.

The data were produced by immunoSEQ multiplex PCR, yet TCRdb's version contains in-frame clones alone and is incomplete. This sample has 15,000 to 20,000 clones, with 85% to 95% found just once. As to this clone: Its antigen is undetermined.

This TCR was sampled from an adult with an advanced solid tumor such as melanoma, head and neck, liver or kidney cancer. Sequencing used CD4+ or CD8+ T cells sorted from blood, obtained in a trial of the OX40 agonist ivuxolimab.

CDR3 DNA: TGTGCCAGTTTACAGGGGCCACCGAACACCGGGGAGCTGTTTTTT. Translated: CASLQGPPNTGELFF. The chain is built from TRBV11-3 and TRBJ2-2; 7 bases align to TRBD1. Germline trimming cut 9 bases from V and 0 bases from J; bases unmatched to any gene: 7. This CDR3 is 15 amino acids long. Germline V gene data show CDR1 as SGHNT and CDR2 as YENEEA.